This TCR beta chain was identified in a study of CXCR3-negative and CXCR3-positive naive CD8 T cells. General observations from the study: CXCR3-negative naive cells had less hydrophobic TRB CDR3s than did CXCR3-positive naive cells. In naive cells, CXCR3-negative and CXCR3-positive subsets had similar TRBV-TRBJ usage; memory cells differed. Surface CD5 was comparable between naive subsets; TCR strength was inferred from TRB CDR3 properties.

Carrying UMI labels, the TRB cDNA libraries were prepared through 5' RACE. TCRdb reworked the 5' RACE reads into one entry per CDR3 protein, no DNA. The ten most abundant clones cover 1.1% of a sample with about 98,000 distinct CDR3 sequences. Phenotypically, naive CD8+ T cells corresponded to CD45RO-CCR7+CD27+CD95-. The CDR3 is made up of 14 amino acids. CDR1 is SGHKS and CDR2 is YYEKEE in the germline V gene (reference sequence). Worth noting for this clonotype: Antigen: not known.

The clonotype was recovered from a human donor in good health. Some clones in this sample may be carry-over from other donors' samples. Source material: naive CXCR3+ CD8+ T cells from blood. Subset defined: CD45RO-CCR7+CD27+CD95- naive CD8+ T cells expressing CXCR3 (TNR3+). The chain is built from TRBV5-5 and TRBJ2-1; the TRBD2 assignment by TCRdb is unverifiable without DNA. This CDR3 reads CASSSGLGYNEQFF.